This entry is about one T cell receptor (beta chain). What it binds is not known. This sample was taken from a study of cytomegalovirus exposure and HLA in healthy donors. The study drew the donors from its approximately 110-subject validation cohort, separate from the approximately 670-subject first cohort. Findings and caveats of the study: A few chains linked to CMV were shown in vitro to be specific for CMV antigens. There were around 160 TCR beta chains listed as cytomegalovirus-associated. Most observed TCR sequences were rare, whereas some public TCRs were detected in many donors.

Assay: immunoSEQ multiplex PCR; the TCRdb copy retains only in-frame clones and omits some. The data contain about 340,000 clones, 70% to 90% of them singletons. This CDR3 contains 17 residues. Trimming at V came to 5 bases and at J to 2 bases, leaving 10 bases not matched to a gene. CDR1 is MNHEY and CDR2 is SMNVEV in the germline V gene (reference sequence). The chain has TRBV27 and TRBJ2-3; 10 positions agree with TRBD2. The TCR was taken from a woman aged 18-35 years in good health and CMV-seronegative. The sample comprised PBMCs. CDR3 sequence (DNA): TGTGCCAGCAGTCCGAGACTAGCGGGTAGACCCACAGATACGCAGTATTTT. This gives the protein CASSPRLAGRPTDTQYF.